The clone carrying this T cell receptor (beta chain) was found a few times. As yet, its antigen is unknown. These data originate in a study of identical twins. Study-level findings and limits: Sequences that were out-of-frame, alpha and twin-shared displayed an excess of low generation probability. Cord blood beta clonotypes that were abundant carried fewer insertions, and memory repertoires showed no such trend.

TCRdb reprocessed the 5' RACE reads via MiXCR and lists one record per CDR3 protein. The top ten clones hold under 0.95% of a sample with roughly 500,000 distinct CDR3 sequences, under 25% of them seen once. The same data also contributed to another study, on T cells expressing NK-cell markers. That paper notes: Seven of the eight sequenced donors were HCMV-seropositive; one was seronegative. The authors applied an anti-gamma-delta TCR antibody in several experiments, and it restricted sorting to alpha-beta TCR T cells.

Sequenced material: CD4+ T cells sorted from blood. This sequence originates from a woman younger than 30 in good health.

The CDR3 is CASRSEASRYGYTF. The CDR3 DNA reads TGTGCCAGCAGGTCGGAGGCGAGCCGCTATGGCTACACCTTC. This chain joins TRBV12-3 or TRBV12-4 and TRBJ1-2; D is unclear. With 6 bases removed from V and 4 bases from J, the gap between germline ends came to 15 bases. CDR3 size: 14 residues.